The entry below gives a single TCR beta chain sequence along with its context. The sample comes from a study of sequential checkpoint blockade in melanoma. Study-wide background: Randomization was 1:1 between first-line nivolumab→ipilimumab and ipilimumab→nivolumab. Both treatment sequences were followed by maintenance nivolumab.

The treatment is: randomized to nivolumab then ipilimumab (arm A) or the reverse (arm B). Live CD3+CD8+ CD19− CD56− cells were sorted from PBMCs. The CDR3 is 15 residues long. Germline V gene data show CDR1 as SGHAT and CDR2 as FQNNGV. Trimming left V 6 bases short and J 3 bases short, with 18 bases between. Assay used: immunoSEQ multiplex PCR; TCRdb lists only in-frame clones, some missing. The sample carries 25,000 to 35,000 clones, 77% recorded once. This sample comprised CD8+ T cells sorted from blood (inferred from file names), obtained from a patient given nivolumab and ipilimumab in sequence. This TCR came from a human donor with melanoma. The gene calls are TRBV11-2 and TRBJ2-7; a weak D match, TRBD2 (6 bases). As DNA, the CDR3 is TGTGCCAGCAGACATTCCGGGACTCCAAGCTACGAGCAGTACTTC. Its protein product is CASRHSGTPSYEQYF.